These T cell receptor beta chains were read from a single sample in a study of blood T cell repertoires in COVID-19. Assay: immunoSEQ multiplex PCR; the TCRdb copy retains only in-frame clones and omits some. The sample contains 28,000 or so clones, approximately 85% of which appear only once. Sample: peripheral blood. The receptors were sampled from a woman older than 75 with COVID-19, enrolled during active disease. Each CDR3 is given with its conserved first and last residue. The order of the fields is V gene, clone size, J gene, CDR3 protein. The size of a clone is reported for some rows only, either as once, few or many, or as a class for expanded clones.

TRBV7-2	-	TRBJ1-6	CASSAGTGGSPLHF
TRBV4-2	-	TRBJ1-4	CASSQESRGVSTNEKLFF
TRBV9	-	TRBJ1-1	CASSGGGGLNTEAFF
TRBV18	once	TRBJ1-1	CASSPNRVGVTEAFF
TRBV5-1	-	TRBJ2-3	CASSLGLAGGRGSTDTQYF
TRBV5-1	-	TRBJ2-5	CASRFRGGGRETQYF
TRBV4-1	medium-sized	TRBJ1-3	CASSQDRGGSSGNTIYF
TRBV6-6	-	TRBJ2-2	CASSYVGGAGELFF
TRBV10-1	-	TRBJ1-1	CASSDILRTGTNTEAFF
TRBV14	-	TRBJ1-1	CASSQDNSWGAAFF
TRBV21-1	-	TRBJ2-5	CASSKRAVDSGRQYF
TRBV6-5	few	TRBJ1-3	CASRFTGGSGNTIYF
TRBV30	-	TRBJ1-2	CAWSPGFGGYTF
TRBV2	once	TRBJ1-1	CASSGSRGVGGLFLAFF
TRBV28	-	TRBJ1-2	CASSLGTAYGYTF
TRBV18	-	TRBJ2-3	CASSPPANPGTQYF
TRBV6-5	-	TRBJ1-1	CASDRNTEAFF
TRBV15	-	TRBJ2-7	CATSRDRGSYEQYF
TRBV6-5	-	TRBJ1-1	CASPVPGTMNTEAFF
TRBV6-5	-	TRBJ2-3	CASREGLTDTQYF
TRBV18	-	TRBJ1-1	CASSPRLQGWTEAFF
TRBV3-1/TRBV3-2	-	TRBJ1-4	CASSPVLTGSREKLFF
TRBV5-1	few	TRBJ2-2	CASSLEAGRGTGELFF
TRBV7-8	-	TRBJ2-1	CASSRTGNEQFF
TRBV2	-	TRBJ2-5	CASSEAWGRGQETQYF
TRBV6-1	-	TRBJ2-5	CASSELGGRETQYF
TRBV5-4	once	TRBJ2-7	CASSHGQGWEYF